The clone carrying this T cell receptor (beta chain) was found a few times. Its target is not known. The sample comes from a study of blood T cells in healthy people across ages. Study-wide results and caveats: The unknown donor CMV status may have confounded expanded clonotype changes.

Through a sample-barcoded 5' primer and a J-beta primer mix, a second PCR was run for about 6 to 11 cycles. Every cDNA molecule bore a tag from a template-switch adaptor containing 12 random nucleotides. TCRdb reanalysed the 5' RACE reads using MiXCR and keeps one entry per CDR3 protein. Of fewer than 1,000,000 distinct CDR3 sequences listed, 35% to 50% are singletons. Each donor had 8 to 10 milliliters of peripheral blood drawn. Isolated PBMCs totaled at least 6 million in each sample. V trimming: 4 bases; J trimming: 10 bases; junction bases outside the gene matches: 6. Germline V gene lookup returns CDR1 DFQATT and CDR2 SNEGSKA (reference sequence). The CDR3 has 12 residues.

The rearrangement uses TRBV20-1 and TRBJ2-1, with 8 bases lining up with TRBD2. The receptor comes from a man older than 75 in good health. Material: blood. CDR3: CSAIAGFLEQFF. CDR3 DNA sequence: TGCAGTGCTATAGCGGGGTTTTTGGAGCAGTTCTTC.